This T cell receptor (beta chain) was recorded in a study of shared T cell receptors in the human thymus. Between the trimmed V and J ends, which lost 0 bases and 0 bases, there was a span of 19 bases. Looked up from germline, CDR1 is SGDLS and CDR2 is YYNGEE. The CDR3 runs 19 residues. This table comes from immunoSEQ multiplex PCR, and its TCRdb copy is limited to in-frame clones, with some not included. This sample carries about 380,000 clones, about 95% of them seen once, and the ten largest clones take 0.015% to 0.02%. The source of this sequence is a human donor. The V and J genes are TRBV9 and TRBJ2-4; D uncertain. The sequenced sample was thymocytes. CDR3 protein: CASSVETNSPRKAKNIQYF. CDR3 in DNA: TGTGCCAGCAGCGTAGAAACGAACTCCCCGAGAAAAGCCAAAAACATTCAGTACTTC.